This T cell receptor beta chain appears in the sequencing data of a study of Ad26.COV2.S vaccination and SARS-CoV-2 variants. Findings and caveats of the study: Possible underestimation of total T cell responses by the TCR breadth and depth analyses was noted. Similar non-spike TCR breadth was seen in vaccine and placebo recipients.

This sample's treatment: 15 to 20 received Ad26.COV2.S at low or high dose, single or two shots; roughly five received placebo; per-sample allocation not given. Collection of the samples took place on day 63 after the first injection of vaccine or placebo. Wuhan-strain SARS-CoV-2 spike was expressed by the Ad26 vector that made up the vaccine. The CDR3 is 15 amino acids. Germline V gives CDR1 LNHDA, CDR2 SQIVND (reference sequence). Losses at the gene ends were 6 bases for V and 4 bases for J; bases not matched to a gene: 2. In regard to this clone: Its specificity is unknown.

Sequencing used immunoSEQ multiplex PCR; TCRdb keeps in-frame clones, though not all of them. The repertoire holds hundreds of thousands of clones, approximately 92% seen once, with roughly an eighth in the top ten. The chain has TRBV19 and TRBJ2-1, with 14 bases aligning to TRBD2. This TCR was sampled from a person aged 18-65 years who received the Ad26.COV2.S COVID-19 vaccine or a placebo. Sequenced here: peripheral blood, sampled in a trial of Ad26.COV2.S vaccine versus placebo. This CDR3 is CASSGLAGGYNEQFF. In DNA, the CDR3 is TGTGCCAGTAGCGGACTAGCGGGAGGATACAATGAGCAGTTCTTC.